A single sample gave rise to the 5 T cell receptor beta chains below, sequenced in a study of vaccination effects on CD4 cells after COVID-19. No antigen is known for these receptors. Subsequent to 10 days of culture, CD4+ T cells were isolated. According to PCR results, the person was infected with SARS-CoV-2 between March and December 2020. Vaccine administered to participants consisted of two doses of either BNT162b2 or mRNA-1273. Generated by immunoSEQ multiplex PCR, the TCRdb table keeps only in-frame clones and is missing some. The table records tens of thousands of clones, over 65% of them present only once. This specimen was CD4+ T cells from PBMCs cultured without peptide, taken after COVID-19 vaccination. The receptors were gathered from a human donor who had a prior SARS-CoV-2 infection.

The chain employs TRBV7-9 and TRBJ1-2; D unclear. Deletions cut 7 bases from V and 1 base from J, with 13 bases between. The V gene's germline CDR1 is SEHNR and CDR2 FQNEAQ (reference sequence). The CDR3 length is 14 residues. Written as DNA, the CDR3 is TGTGCCAGCATCGTTCGGAAGGGTAACTATGGCTACACCTTC. Translation: CASIVRKGNYGYTF.

This clone was counted a few times. The CDR3 nucleotides read TGTGCCAGCAGCAAGCAATCACAGGGAACTAATGAAAAACTGTTTTTT. It is translated as CASSKQSQGTNEKLFF. The chain recombines TRBV5-4 with TRBJ1-4; D perhaps matches TRBD1 (6 bases). V lost 4 bases, J lost 1 base, and 14 bases lay in between. The germline gives CDR1 SGHNT, CDR2 YYREEE (reference sequence). The CDR3 is 16 amino acids.

The V call is TRBV25-1, the J call TRBJ2-1, with 11 bases aligning to TRBD2. This CDR3 contains 16 residues. V lost 5 bases and J lost 4; bases outside the gene matches: 7. The germline CDR1 and CDR2 sequences are MGHDK and SYGVNS. The CDR3, as DNA: TGTGCCAGCAGTTCCGGACTAGCGGGTCTTTACAATGAGCAGTTCTTC. Its protein is CASSSGLAGLYNEQFF.

The chain employs TRBV5-8 and TRBJ2-2; 12 bases fit TRBD2. Germline trimming cut 0 bases from V and 3 bases from J; bases unmatched to any gene: 0. The CDR3 consists of 16 residues. The germline CDR1 and CDR2 sequences are SGHTS and YDEGEE. The CDR3 DNA is TGTGCCAGCAGCTTGGGGACTAGCGGGGACACCGGGGAGCTGTTTTTT. Translating gives CASSLGTSGDTGELFF.

The chain couples TRBV29-1 to TRBJ2-1, with TRBD2 matching over 15 bases. The germline CDR1 and CDR2 sequences are SQVTM and ANQGSEA. J lost 13 bases, V lost 7 bases, and 8 bases had no gene match. This CDR3 is built from 13 residues. The CDR3 bases are TGCAGCGCGGGACTAGCGGGGGGCCAGGCCCAGTTCTTC. Residues: CSAGLAGGQAQFF.